This T cell receptor beta chain was obtained from a study of monozygotic twins with inflammatory bowel disease. Two nested PCRs, roughly 16 and 10 cycles, amplified TCRalpha and TCRbeta cDNA. TCRdb reprocessed the 5' RACE reads and reports one entry per CDR3 protein, with no DNA. The data show around 370,000 distinct CDR3 sequences, and the top ten clones hold 2.5% to 3%. Germline-derived CDR1 and CDR2 are MNHNY and SVGAGI (reference sequence). This CDR3 has 13 residues. This TCR derives from a human donor with ulcerative colitis or Crohn's disease, or a healthy co-twin of an affected twin (not recorded which). Sample: blood. The V call is TRBV6-6, the J call TRBJ1-1; TCRdb lists TRBD1, though no DNA is available to test this call. CDR3 sequence reads: CASRSDRATEAFF.